The rows below give T cell receptor beta chains drawn from one sample of a study of blood T cell repertoires in COVID-19. Method: immunoSEQ multiplex PCR; TCRdb's copy keeps in-frame clones and lacks some. The table includes some 150,000 clones, under 85% detected once. Sequenced input: peripheral blood. The receptor set was obtained from a man in his 60s with COVID-19, enrolled during active disease. CDR3s include the opening cysteine and the closing phenylalanine or tryptophan. The D gene is left open where the match is weak. Expanded clones get a size class; other rows say once, few or many, or leave the size out.

j_call v_call d_call clone_size cdr3_aa cdr3_nt
TRBJ1-6 TRBV2 NA NA CASSDSGLPISPLHF TGTGCCAGCAGTGACTCAGGGTTACCAATTTCACCCCTCCACTTT
TRBJ2-6 TRBV9 TRBD1 once CASSVDRQGLTSGANVLTF TGTGCCAGCAGCGTAGACCGACAGGGGCTTACCTCTGGGGCCAACGTCCTGACTTTC
TRBJ1-1 TRBV27 TRBD1 NA CASSPWTGMNTEAFF TGTGCCAGCAGTCCATGGACAGGCATGAACACTGAAGCTTTCTTT
TRBJ2-2 TRBV7-2 TRBD1 NA CASRGQKHESGELFF TGTGCCAGCAGGGGACAGAAACACGAGTCCGGGGAGCTGTTTTTT
TRBJ1-6 TRBV5-6 NA NA CASSGQTKSPLHF TGTGCCAGCAGCGGACAGACGAAATCACCCCTCCACTTT
TRBJ1-1 TRBV6-6 TRBD1 NA CASTIGQGYTEAFF TGTGCCAGCACCATCGGACAGGGATACACTGAAGCTTTCTTT
TRBJ1-2 TRBV28 NA NA CASSFGHSNYGYTF TGTGCCAGCAGTTTTGGTCACAGTAACTATGGCTACACCTTC
TRBJ2-3 TRBV5-1 NA NA CASSLGTSTDTQYF TGCGCCAGCAGCTTGGGGACTAGCACAGATACGCAGTATTTT
TRBJ1-1 TRBV19 NA NA CASSISGAAGAEAFF TGTGCCAGTAGTATATCAGGAGCGGCAGGGGCTGAAGCTTTCTTT
TRBJ1-1 TRBV7-9 TRBD1 NA CASSPGQGRPEAFF TGTGCCAGCAGCCCGGGACAGGGACGACCTGAAGCTTTCTTT
TRBJ1-1 TRBV16 NA NA CASSRITTVDTEAFF TGTGCCAGCAGCCGAATAACCACGGTAGACACTGAAGCTTTCTTT
TRBJ1-5 TRBV7-2 NA NA CASSEQVSSNQPQHF TGTGCCAGCAGCGAACAAGTGTCGAGCAATCAGCCCCAGCATTTT
TRBJ1-3 TRBV6-6 NA NA CASSYGQSSSGNTIYF TGTGCCAGCAGTTACGGGCAGTCGAGCTCTGGAAACACCATATATTTT
TRBJ2-1 TRBV25-1 TRBD2 NA CASSGTSIYNEQFF TGTGCCAGCAGTGGGACTAGCATCTACAATGAGCAGTTCTTC
TRBJ1-5 TRBV18 NA NA CASSPRHQSNQPQHF TGTGCCAGCTCACCAAGACATCAATCCAATCAGCCCCAGCATTTT
TRBJ1-3 TRBV3-1/TRBV3-2 NA NA CASSQLNVRRPGNTIYF TGTGCCAGCAGCCAATTGAATGTTCGGCGGCCTGGAAACACCATATATTTT
TRBJ2-5 TRBV5-8 TRBD1 NA CASSFWGRGRQETQYF TGTGCCAGCAGTTTCTGGGGCAGGGGGCGCCAAGAGACCCAGTACTTC
TRBJ1-2 TRBV19 NA once CASRIGQPYGYTF TGTGCCAGTAGGATAGGACAGCCCTATGGCTACACCTTC
TRBJ2-1 TRBV19 NA once CASTTRGTAVSYNEQFF TGTGCCAGTACGACTAGAGGGACAGCTGTCTCCTACAATGAGCAGTTCTTC
TRBJ1-1 TRBV9 NA NA CASSATVNTEAFF TGTGCCAGCAGCGCGACAGTTAACACTGAAGCTTTCTTT
TRBJ1-2 TRBV5-6 NA NA CASSRPAPGGYTF TGTGCCAGCAGCAGACCGGCGCCCGGGGGCTACACCTTC
TRBJ1-3 TRBV19 NA NA CASSPQGHSGNTIYF TGTGCCAGTAGCCCCCAGGGTCACTCTGGAAACACCATATATTTT
TRBJ1-5 TRBV5-6 TRBD1 NA CASSLGTGINQPQHF TGTGCCAGCAGCTTGGGGACAGGTATCAATCAGCCCCAGCATTTT
TRBJ1-5 TRBV15 TRBD1 NA CATSRGQVSNQPQHF TGTGCCACCAGCAGGGGACAGGTTAGCAATCAGCCCCAGCATTTT
TRBJ1-2 TRBV10-3 TRBD1 NA CAISDLQGGGGYTF TGTGCCATCAGCGATTTACAGGGGGGCGGTGGCTACACCTTC
TRBJ1-2 TRBV7-2 NA NA CASSSGAWTANYGYTF TGTGCCAGCAGCTCTGGAGCTTGGACAGCGAACTATGGCTACACCTTC
TRBJ2-7 TRBV19 NA NA CASSTSPGAYEQYF TGTGCCAGTAGTACGTCCCCGGGGGCCTACGAGCAGTACTTC
TRBJ2-4 TRBV11-2 TRBD1 NA CAGSSGTGNIQYF TGTGCCGGCAGCTCGGGGACAGGGAACATTCAGTACTTC
TRBJ1-2 TRBV29-1 TRBD1 NA CSAPGQVGGYTF TGCAGCGCCCCCGGACAGGTCGGTGGCTACACCTTC
TRBJ1-2 TRBV9 NA NA CASSTSGGYTF TGTGCCAGCAGCACTTCCGGTGGCTACACCTTC
TRBJ2-7 TRBV18 TRBD1 NA CASSPDRGHEQYF TGTGCCAGCTCACCCGACAGGGGACACGAGCAGTACTTC
TRBJ2-5 TRBV7-2 NA NA CASSDSFQETQYF TGTGCCAGCAGCGACAGTTTCCAAGAGACCCAGTACTTC
TRBJ1-3 TRBV6-5 TRBD1 NA CASSYLGQAGNTIYF TGTGCCAGCAGTTACCTGGGACAGGCTGGAAACACCATATATTTT
TRBJ2-2 TRBV11-2 NA NA CASSHGGAGELFF TGTGCCAGCAGCCACGGGGGAGCCGGGGAGCTGTTTTTT
TRBJ1-2 TRBV15 TRBD1 few CATSSDRVRGYTF TGTGCCACCAGCAGTGACAGGGTTAGGGGCTACACCTTC
TRBJ2-5 TRBV9 TRBD1 NA CASSVGAGGLETQYF TGTGCCAGCAGCGTAGGGGCAGGGGGCCTAGAGACCCAGTACTTC
TRBJ2-1 TRBV3-1/TRBV3-2 TRBD2 few CASSPSSGGYNEQFF TGTGCCAGCAGCCCGTCTAGCGGGGGGTACAATGAGCAGTTCTTC
TRBJ1-6 TRBV18 NA NA CASSPEEDSPLHF TGTGCCAGCTCGCCCGAGGAAGATTCACCCCTCCACTTT
TRBJ2-5 TRBV12-3/TRBV12-4 TRBD2 NA CASSLGSGSLYF TGTGCCAGCAGTTTAGGAAGCGGGAGCTTGTACTTC
TRBJ1-2 TRBV14 NA once CASSLSVLYGYTF TGTGCCAGCAGCCTGTCCGTCCTCTATGGCTACACCTTC
TRBJ2-4 TRBV19 NA NA CASSPQGRRAKNIQYF TGTGCCAGTAGTCCGCAGGGGCGGCGAGCCAAAAACATTCAGTACTTC
TRBJ1-5 TRBV30 NA NA CAWSVTGHQPQHF TGTGCCTGGAGTGTAACAGGGCATCAGCCCCAGCATTTT
TRBJ2-6 TRBV6-5 NA NA CASSYYTVSGANVLTF TGTGCCAGCAGTTACTATACAGTCTCTGGGGCCAACGTCCTGACTTTC
TRBJ1-1 TRBV12-5 TRBD1 NA CASGSHPDRDPEAFF TGTGCTAGTGGTTCACACCCCGACAGGGACCCTGAAGCTTTCTTT
TRBJ1-1 TRBV5-1 NA NA CASRESTGGFSEAFF TGCGCCAGCAGAGAGTCGACCGGGGGTTTTTCTGAAGCTTTCTTT
TRBJ2-3 TRBV4-3 TRBD2 NA CASSQTITSGATDTQYF TGCGCCAGCAGCCAAACCATCACTAGCGGGGCCACAGATACGCAGTATTTT